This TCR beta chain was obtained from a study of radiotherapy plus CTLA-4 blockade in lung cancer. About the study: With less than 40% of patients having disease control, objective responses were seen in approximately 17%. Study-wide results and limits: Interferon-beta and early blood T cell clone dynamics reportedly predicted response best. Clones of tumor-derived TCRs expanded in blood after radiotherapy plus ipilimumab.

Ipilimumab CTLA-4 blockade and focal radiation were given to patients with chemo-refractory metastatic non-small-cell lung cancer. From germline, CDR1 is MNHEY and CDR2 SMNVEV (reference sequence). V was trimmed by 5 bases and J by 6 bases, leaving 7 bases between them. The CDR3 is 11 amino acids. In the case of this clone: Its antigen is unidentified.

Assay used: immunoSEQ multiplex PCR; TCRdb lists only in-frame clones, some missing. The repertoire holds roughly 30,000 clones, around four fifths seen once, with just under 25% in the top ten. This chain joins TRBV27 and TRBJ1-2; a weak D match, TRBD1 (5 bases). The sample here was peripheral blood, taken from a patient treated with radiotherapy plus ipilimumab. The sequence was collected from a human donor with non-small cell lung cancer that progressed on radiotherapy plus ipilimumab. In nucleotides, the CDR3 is TGTGCCAGCAGTAAAGGGGATGGCTACACCTTC. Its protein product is CASSKGDGYTF.